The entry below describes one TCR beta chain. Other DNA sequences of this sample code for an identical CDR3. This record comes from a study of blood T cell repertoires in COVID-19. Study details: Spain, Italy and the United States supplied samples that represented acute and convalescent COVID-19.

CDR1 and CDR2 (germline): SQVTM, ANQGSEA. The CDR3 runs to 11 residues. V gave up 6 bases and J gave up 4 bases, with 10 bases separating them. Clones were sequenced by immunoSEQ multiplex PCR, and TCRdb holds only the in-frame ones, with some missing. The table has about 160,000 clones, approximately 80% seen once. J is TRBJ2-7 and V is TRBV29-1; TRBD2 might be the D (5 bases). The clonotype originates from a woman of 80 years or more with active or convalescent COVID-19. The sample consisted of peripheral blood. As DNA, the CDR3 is TGCAGCGTGAGGGAGAGATACGAGCAGTACTTC. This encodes CSVRERYEQYF.